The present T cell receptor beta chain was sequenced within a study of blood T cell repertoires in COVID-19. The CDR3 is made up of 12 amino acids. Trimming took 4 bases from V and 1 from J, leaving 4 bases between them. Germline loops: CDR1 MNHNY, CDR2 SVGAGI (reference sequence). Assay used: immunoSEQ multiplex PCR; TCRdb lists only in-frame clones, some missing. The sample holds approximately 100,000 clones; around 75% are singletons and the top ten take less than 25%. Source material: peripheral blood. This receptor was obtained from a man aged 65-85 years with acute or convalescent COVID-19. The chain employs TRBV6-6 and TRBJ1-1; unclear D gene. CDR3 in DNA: TGTGCCAGCAGTTCCCAGAACACTGAAGCTTTCTTT. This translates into CASSSQNTEAFF.